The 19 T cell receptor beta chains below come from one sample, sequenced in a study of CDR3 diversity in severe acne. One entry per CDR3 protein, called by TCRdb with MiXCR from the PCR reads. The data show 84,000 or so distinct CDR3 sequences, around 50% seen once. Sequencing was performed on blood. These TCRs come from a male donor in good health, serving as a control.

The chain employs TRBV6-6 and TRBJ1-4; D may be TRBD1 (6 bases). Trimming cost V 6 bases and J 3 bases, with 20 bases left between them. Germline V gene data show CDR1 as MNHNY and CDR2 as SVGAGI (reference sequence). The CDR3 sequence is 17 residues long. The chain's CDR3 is CASSLNGGALANEKLFF. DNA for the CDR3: TGTGCCAGCAGCCTAAATGGGGGGGCGCTTGCTAATGAAAAACTGTTTTTT.

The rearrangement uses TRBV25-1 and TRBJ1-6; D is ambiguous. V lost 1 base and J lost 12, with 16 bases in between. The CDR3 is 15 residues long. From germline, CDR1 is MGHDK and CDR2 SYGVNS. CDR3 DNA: TGTGCCAGCAGTGAATTGATGCATCCTCCCAAACCCCTCCACTTT. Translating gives CASSELMHPPKPLHF. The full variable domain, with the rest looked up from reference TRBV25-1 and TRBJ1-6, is EADIYQTPRYLVIGTGKKITLECSQTMGHDKMYWYQQDPGMELHLIHYSYGVNSTEKGDLSSESTVSRIRTEHFPLTLESARPSHTSQYLCASSELMHPPKPLHFGNGTRLTVT.

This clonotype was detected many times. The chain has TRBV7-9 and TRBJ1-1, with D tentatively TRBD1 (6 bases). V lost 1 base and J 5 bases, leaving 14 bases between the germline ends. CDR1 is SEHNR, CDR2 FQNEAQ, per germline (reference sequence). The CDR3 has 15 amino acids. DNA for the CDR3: TGTGCCAGCAGCTTAGAGGGGGGGCAAGGGACTGAAGCTTTCTTT. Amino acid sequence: CASSLEGGQGTEAFF.

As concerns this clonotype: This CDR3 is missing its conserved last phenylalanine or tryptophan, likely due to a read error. The CDR3 reads CASSSGLAGLDTQHL. CDR3 nucleotide sequence: TGTGCCAGCAGTTCGGGACTAGCGGGTCTTGATACGCAGCATCTT. The J gene is TRBJ2-3, the V gene TRBV12-3 or TRBV12-4, with a possible D match to TRBD1 (5 bases). TRBJ1-5 explains the end of the DNA better; the J call may be wrong. The CDR3 is 15 residues long.

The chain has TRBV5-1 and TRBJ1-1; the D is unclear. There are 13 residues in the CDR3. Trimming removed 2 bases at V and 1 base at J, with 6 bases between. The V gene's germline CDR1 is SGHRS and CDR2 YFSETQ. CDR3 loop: CASSLWENTEAFF. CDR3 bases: TGCGCCAGCAGCTTATGGGAGAACACTGAAGCTTTCTTT. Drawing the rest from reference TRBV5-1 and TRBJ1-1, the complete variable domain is KAGVTQTPRYLIKTRGQQVTLSCSPISGHRSVSWYQQTPGQGLQFLFEYFSETQRNKGNFPGRFSGRQFSNSRSEMNVSTLELGDSALYLCASSLWENTEAFFGQGTRLTVV.

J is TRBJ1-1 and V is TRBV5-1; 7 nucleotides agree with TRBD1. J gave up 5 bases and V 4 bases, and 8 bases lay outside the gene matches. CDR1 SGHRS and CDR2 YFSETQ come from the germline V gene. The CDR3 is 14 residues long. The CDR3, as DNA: TGCGCCAGCAGCGAACTCGACAGGGAGACTGAAGCTTTCTTT. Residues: CASSELDRETEAFF. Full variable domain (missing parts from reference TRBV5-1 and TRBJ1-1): KAGVTQTPRYLIKTRGQQVTLSCSPISGHRSVSWYQQTPGQGLQFLFEYFSETQRNKGNFPGRFSGRQFSNSRSEMNVSTLELGDSALYLCASSELDRETEAFFGQGTRLTVV.

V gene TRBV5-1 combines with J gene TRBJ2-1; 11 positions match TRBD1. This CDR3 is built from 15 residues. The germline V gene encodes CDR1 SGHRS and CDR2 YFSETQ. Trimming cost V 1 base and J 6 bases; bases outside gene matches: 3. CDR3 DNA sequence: TGCGCCAGCAGCTTGACCGGGACAGGGGGCAATGAGCAGTTCTTC. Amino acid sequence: CASSLTGTGGNEQFF.

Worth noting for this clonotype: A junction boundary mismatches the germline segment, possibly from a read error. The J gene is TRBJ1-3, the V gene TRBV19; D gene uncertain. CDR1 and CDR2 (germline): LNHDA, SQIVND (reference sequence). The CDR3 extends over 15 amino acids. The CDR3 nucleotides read TGTGCCAGTCAACCTGGGTGGAGCTCTGGAGACACCATATATTTT. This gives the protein CASQPGWSSGDTIYF. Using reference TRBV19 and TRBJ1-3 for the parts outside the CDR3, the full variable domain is DGGITQSPKYLFRKEGQNVTLSCEQNLNHDAMYWYRQDPGQGLRLIYYSQIVNDFQKGDIAEGYSVSREKKESFPLTVTSAQKNPTAFYLCASQPGWSSGDTIYFGEGSWLTVV.

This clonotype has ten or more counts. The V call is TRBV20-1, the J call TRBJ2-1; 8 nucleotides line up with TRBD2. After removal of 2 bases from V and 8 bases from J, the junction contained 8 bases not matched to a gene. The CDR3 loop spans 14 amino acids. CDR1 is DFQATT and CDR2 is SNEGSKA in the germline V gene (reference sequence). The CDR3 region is CSARWGTSVDEQFF. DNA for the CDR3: TGCAGTGCTAGATGGGGGACTAGTGTGGATGAGCAGTTCTTC.

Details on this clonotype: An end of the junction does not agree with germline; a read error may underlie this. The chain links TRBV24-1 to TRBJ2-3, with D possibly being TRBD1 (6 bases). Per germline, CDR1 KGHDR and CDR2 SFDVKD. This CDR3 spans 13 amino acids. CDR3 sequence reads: CATSDLDRGTQYF. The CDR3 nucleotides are TGTGCTACCAGTGACCTGGACAGAGGTACGCAGTATTTT.

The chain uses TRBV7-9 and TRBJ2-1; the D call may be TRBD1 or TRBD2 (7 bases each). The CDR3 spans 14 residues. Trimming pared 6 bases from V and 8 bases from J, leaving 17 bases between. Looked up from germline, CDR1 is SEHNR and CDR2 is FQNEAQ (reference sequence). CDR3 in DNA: TGTGCCAGCAGTCCAGGGGGGGCCACGGATGAGCAGTTCTTC. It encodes CASSPGGATDEQFF.

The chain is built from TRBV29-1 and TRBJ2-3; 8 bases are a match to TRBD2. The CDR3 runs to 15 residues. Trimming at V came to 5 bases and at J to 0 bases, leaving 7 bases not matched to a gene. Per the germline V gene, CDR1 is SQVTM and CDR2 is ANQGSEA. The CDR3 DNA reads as TGCAGCGTTTCCGGGACTAGAACTAGCACAGATACGCAGTATTTT. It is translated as CSVSGTRTSTDTQYF.

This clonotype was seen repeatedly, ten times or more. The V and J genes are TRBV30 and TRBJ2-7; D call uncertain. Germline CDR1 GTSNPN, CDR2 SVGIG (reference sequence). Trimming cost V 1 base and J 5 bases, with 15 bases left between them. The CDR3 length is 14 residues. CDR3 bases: TGTGCCTGGAGTGGGCCAGCCAGGTTGGACGAGCAGTACTTC. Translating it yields CAWSGPARLDEQYF.

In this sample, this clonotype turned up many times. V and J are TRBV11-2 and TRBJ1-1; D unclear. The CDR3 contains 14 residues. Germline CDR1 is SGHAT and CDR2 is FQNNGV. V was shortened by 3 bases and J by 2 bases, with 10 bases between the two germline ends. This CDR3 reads CASSLLTVNTEAFF. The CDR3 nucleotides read TGTGCCAGCAGCTTGCTAACAGTAAACACTGAAGCTTTCTTT.

The chain's CDR3 is CATSRGGGANTEAFF. The CDR3 nucleotides read TGTGCCACCAGCAGAGGGGGGGGAGCGAACACTGAAGCTTTCTTT. This rearrangement joins TRBV15 to TRBJ1-1; D is possibly TRBD1 (5 bases). CDR1 is LNHNV, CDR2 YYDKDF, per germline (reference sequence). Between the trimmed V and J ends, which lost 1 base and 1 base, there was a span of 10 bases. The CDR3 totals 15 residues.

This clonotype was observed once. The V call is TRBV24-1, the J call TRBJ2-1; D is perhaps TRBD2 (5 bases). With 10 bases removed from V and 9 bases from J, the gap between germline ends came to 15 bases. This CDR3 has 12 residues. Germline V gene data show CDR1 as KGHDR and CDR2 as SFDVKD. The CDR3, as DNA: TGTGCCACTTTTGATTACGGGATTGAGCAGTTCTTC. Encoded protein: CATFDYGIEQFF.

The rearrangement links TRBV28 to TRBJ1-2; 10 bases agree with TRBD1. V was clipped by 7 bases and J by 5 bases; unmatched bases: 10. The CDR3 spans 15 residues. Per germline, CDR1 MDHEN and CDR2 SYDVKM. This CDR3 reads CASTDTGTGAYGYTF. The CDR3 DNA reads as TGTGCCAGCACCGATACCGGGACAGGGGCTTATGGCTACACCTTC.

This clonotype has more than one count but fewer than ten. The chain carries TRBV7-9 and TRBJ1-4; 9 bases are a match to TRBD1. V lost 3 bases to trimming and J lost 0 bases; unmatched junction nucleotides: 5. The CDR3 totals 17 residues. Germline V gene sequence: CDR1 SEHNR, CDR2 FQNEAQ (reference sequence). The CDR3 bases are TGTGCCAGCAGCTTCCCGGGACAGGGCCCAACTAATGAAAAACTGTTTTTT. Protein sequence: CASSFPGQGPTNEKLFF.

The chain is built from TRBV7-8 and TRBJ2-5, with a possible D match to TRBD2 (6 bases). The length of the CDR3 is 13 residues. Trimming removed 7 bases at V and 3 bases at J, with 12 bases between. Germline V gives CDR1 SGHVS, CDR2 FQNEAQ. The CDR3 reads CASTPGGEETQYF. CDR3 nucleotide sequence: TGTGCCAGCACCCCCGGAGGGGAAGAGACCCAGTACTTC.